This entry describes one T cell receptor beta chain. There is no known antigen for this receptor. No clone much larger than this one lies a single base away; base qualities are absent. The method behind the library was the immunoSEQ multiplex PCR assay. The table comes from immuneACCESS by way of TCRdb, which keeps in-frame sequences with V and J called. Part of the clones is missing from these tables; in studies checked, under half for an unresolved V gene and the rest for unknown reasons. This sample is represented by about 59,000 clones; approximately 92% of them were singletons. The ten largest make up 1.7% of the sample. CDR1 and CDR2, looked up from the germline V gene (reference sequence), are SGHNT and YYREEE. Including cysteine and phenylalanine, the CDR3 has 16 amino acids. Here the CDR3 DNA is all that survives: 48 bases in frame from base 1. Here V drops 4 bases and J drops 3 bases, and the junction holds 7 bases not matched to any gene.

This record comes from a study of control samples from healthy donors and cancer patients (dated by TCRdb to 2018 to 2020). This chain is built from TRBV5-4 and TRBJ1-5; TRBD1 fits 10 bases in the junction. The sample comprised PBMCs. This clonotype was sampled from a man aged 35 to 55 with colorectal cancer. The DNA sequence is TGTGCCAGCAGCCTAGGACAGGGGGGTTCCAATCAGCCCCAGCATTTT. This yields the protein CASSLGQGGSNQPQHF.